One sample yielded the 18 T cell receptor beta chains listed below, sequenced in a study of cytomegalovirus exposure and HLA in healthy donors. Researchers ran the PCR with 60 Vbeta and 13 Jbeta primers. Profiled with immunoSEQ multiplex PCR; TCRdb holds only in-frame clones, not every one. Among over 150,000 clones listed, more than 75% were seen once. The sample consisted of PBMCs. Receptor source: a woman aged 40-49 years in good health and CMV-seropositive.

The rearrangement uses TRBV2 and TRBJ1-6; D remains ambiguous. Trimming removed 7 bases from V and 0 bases from J, with 10 bases in between. The V gene's germline CDR1 is SNHLY and CDR2 FYNNEI. This CDR3 has 15 amino acids. CDR3 sequence: CASKIRSSYNSPLHF. DNA for the CDR3: TGTGCCAGCAAGATTAGGAGCTCCTATAATTCACCCCTCCACTTT.

The rearrangement uses TRBV5-6 and TRBJ1-1; the match to TRBD1 covers 9 bases. There are 17 residues in the CDR3. With 2 bases clipped from V and 1 base from J, the junction kept 9 bases outside the gene matches. Germline CDR1 reads SGHDT; CDR2 reads YYEEEE. The CDR3 reads CASSFSQGAETNTEAFF. CDR3 coding DNA: TGTGCCAGCAGCTTTTCACAGGGGGCTGAGACGAACACTGAAGCTTTCTTT.

The rearrangement joins TRBV6-5 to TRBJ2-3; 8 bases map to TRBD2. Germline V lookup: CDR1 MNHEY, CDR2 SVGAGI. J gave up 5 bases and V 0 bases, and 1 base lay outside the gene matches. The CDR3 is made up of 14 amino acids. For the CDR3, the DNA is TGTGCCAGCAGTTACTCGCTAGCGGGAGATACGCAGTATTTT. This sequence encodes CASSYSLAGDTQYF.

The rearrangement links TRBV19 to TRBJ2-7; TRBD2 aligns across 9 bases. The CDR3 contains 17 residues. CDR1 and CDR2 from the germline V gene are LNHDA and SQIVND (reference sequence). J was trimmed by 5 bases and V by 9 bases; bases with no gene match: 20. The CDR3 sequence: CASKGQGRHSGSHEQYF. CDR3 DNA: TGTGCCAGCAAGGGGCAGGGGAGGCATAGCGGGAGCCACGAGCAGTACTTC.

This chain connects TRBV19 to TRBJ1-5; D is undetermined. There are 12 residues in the CDR3. V gave up 8 bases and J gave up 3 bases, with 8 bases separating them. Germline V gene data show CDR1 as LNHDA and CDR2 as SQIVND (reference sequence). The CDR3 nucleotides are TGTGCCAGTGAGACATTCAATCAGCCCCAGCATTTT. Protein product: CASETFNQPQHF.

In DNA form, the CDR3 reads TGTGCCAGCAGCGTTGTGGGGAGGACAGATACGCAGTATTTT. Amino acid sequence: CASSVVGRTDTQYF. The chain recombines TRBV6-1 with TRBJ2-3; the D gene is possibly TRBD2 (6 bases). The CDR3 runs to 14 residues. Looked up from germline, CDR1 is MNHNS and CDR2 is SASEGT. V dropped 6 bases and J dropped 3 bases, with 13 bases sitting between them.

The chain joins TRBV19 to TRBJ1-2; the D gene is possibly TRBD1 (6 bases). The CDR3 has 18 residues. V shed 6 bases and J shed 1 base, with 24 bases lying between them. Germline V gives CDR1 LNHDA, CDR2 SQIVND (reference sequence). DNA of the CDR3: TGTGCCAGTAGGCTAACAGGGAACTCTGCTGCCCGTAACTATGGCTACACCTTC. Protein sequence: CASRLTGNSAARNYGYTF.

This chain connects TRBV18 to TRBJ2-7, with TRBD1 as a possible D gene (5 bases). CDR3 length: 15 amino acids. CDR1 is KGHSH and CDR2 is LQKENI in the germline V gene. V dropped 4 bases and J dropped 7 bases, with 20 bases sitting between them. The CDR3 sequence: CASSLSQYRNGEQYF. In nucleotides, the CDR3 is TGTGCCAGCTCACTTTCCCAATACAGGAACGGGGAGCAGTACTTC.

The rearrangement joins TRBV7-9 to TRBJ1-1; perhaps TRBD1 as D (5 bases). Trimming took off 6 bases at V and 4 bases at J, with 18 bases between the two ends. This CDR3 contains 15 residues. From germline, CDR1 is SEHNR and CDR2 FQNEAQ (reference sequence). The CDR3 DNA is TGTGCCAGCAGGAATTCCAGGGTGCTGGGCACTGAAGCTTTCTTT. This gives the protein CASRNSRVLGTEAFF.

The chain uses TRBV11-2 and TRBJ2-7; the D gene is possibly TRBD1 (6 bases). The V and J ends lost 1 base and 3 bases respectively, with 10 bases between them. CDR1 is SGHAT and CDR2 is FQNNGV in the germline V gene. The CDR3 spans 14 residues. Written as DNA, the CDR3 is TGTGCCAGCAGCTTAGGGTTACAGGGCTACGAGCAGTACTTC. Protein: CASSLGLQGYEQYF.

In this sample, this clone turned up a few times. The chain uses TRBV4-1 and TRBJ2-7, with TRBD2 matching over 8 bases. The CDR3 extends over 16 amino acids. The ends lost 1 base at V and 0 bases at J; junction bases unmatched: 5. Per germline, CDR1 MGHRA and CDR2 YSYEKL. The CDR3 region has the DNA TGCGCCAGCAGCCAAGCGACTAGCGTCAGCTCCTACGAGCAGTACTTC. Residues: CASSQATSVSSYEQYF.

The chain's CDR3 is CASTPRTSGVWADTQYF. The CDR3 coding sequence is TGTGCCAGCACCCCTAGGACTAGCGGGGTGTGGGCAGATACGCAGTATTTT. V is TRBV5-5 and J is TRBJ2-3; 12 positions agree with TRBD2. V lost 6 bases to trimming and J lost 4 bases; unmatched junction nucleotides: 12. This CDR3 contains 17 residues. Germline V gives CDR1 SGHKS, CDR2 YYEKEE (reference sequence).

The V and J genes are TRBV2 and TRBJ2-7; 11 bases map to TRBD2. Germline lookup yields CDR1 SNHLY and CDR2 FYNNEI. This CDR3 contains 16 residues. Trimming cost V 4 bases and J 4 bases; bases outside gene matches: 9. In nucleotides, the CDR3 is TGTGCCAGCAGTGCAGCCCTAGCGGGAGGTGGGTACGAGCAGTACTTC. Its translation is CASSAALAGGGYEQYF.

The chain carries TRBV15 and TRBJ1-2; 10 nucleotides match TRBD1. Trimming took 1 base from V and 3 from J; bases not matched to a gene: 5. Germline assignment: CDR1 LNHNV and CDR2 YYDKDF (reference sequence). The CDR3 covers 16 residues. The CDR3 bases are TGTGCCACCAGCAGAGGGCAGACAGGGGGCGACTATGGCTACACCTTC. This codes for CATSRGQTGGDYGYTF.

This clone appeared once. The chain couples TRBV28 to TRBJ1-1; D might be TRBD1 (5 bases). The V end lost 2 bases, the J end lost 1 base, and 14 bases lay between the germline ends. The CDR3 totals 16 residues. CDR1 and CDR2 (germline): MDHEN, SYDVKM. CDR3 residues: CASSLLAPGKNTEAFF. CDR3 nucleotide sequence: TGTGCCAGCAGTTTACTTGCTCCAGGGAAGAACACTGAAGCTTTCTTT.

This chain's CDR3 is CASSWGRGGVYGYTF. The DNA for the CDR3 is TGTGCCAGCAGCTGGGGCCGGGGGGGAGTCTATGGCTACACCTTC. The chain employs TRBV27 and TRBJ1-2; D may be TRBD1 (5 bases). The CDR3 consists of 15 residues. CDR1 and CDR2 from the germline V gene are MNHEY and SMNVEV (reference sequence). V was cut by 6 bases and J by 4 bases, with 18 bases left in between.

The chain uses TRBV11-2 and TRBJ1-1; TRBD1 matches at 8 bases. The V gene's germline CDR1 is SGHAT and CDR2 FQNNGV. The ends lost 0 bases at V and 3 bases at J; junction bases unmatched: 6. CDR3 length: 16 residues. The CDR3 sequence is CASSLDPRGPDTEAFF. The CDR3 DNA follows: TGTGCCAGCAGCTTAGACCCCAGGGGGCCGGACACTGAAGCTTTCTTT.

The DNA of the CDR3 is TGTGCCAGCAGCTTAATGAGCGGGAGGACAGATACGCAGTATTTT. Translating it yields CASSLMSGRTDTQYF. The chain uses TRBV13 and TRBJ2-3; 9 positions match TRBD2. Per germline, CDR1 PRHDT and CDR2 FYEKMQ (reference sequence). The V segment lost 2 bases and the J segment 3 bases; nucleotides outside the gene matches: 3. CDR3 length equals 15 residues.